This TCR beta chain was captured in a study of T cell responses to AZD1222 COVID-19 vaccine. Sequencing used immunoSEQ multiplex PCR; TCRdb keeps in-frame clones, though not all of them. The table shows about 120,000 clones, with around 89% occurring only once. As concerns this clone: Its antigen is as yet unknown.

Study-wide points: Seropositivity was recorded at baseline in only 5 or 6 AZD1222 recipients. Reportedly, nearly half of unique spike TCRs recognized epitopes outside B.1.351/B.1.1.7 mutations. Donors in the cohort were predominantly white British and more often female, and clonal diversity was possibly underestimated.

This CDR3 has 15 amino acids. CDR1 is LGHDT, CDR2 YNNKEL, per germline (reference sequence). V gave up 1 base and J gave up 4 bases, with 13 bases separating them. Source: peripheral blood, taken 28 days after the second AZD1222 dose. J is TRBJ1-1 and V is TRBV3-1 (or the pseudogene TRBV3-2); D is perhaps TRBD1 (6 bases). This clonotype originated in an adult who received the AZD1222 COVID-19 vaccine. CDR3 sequence reads: CASSQGRGASTEAFF. The CDR3 coding sequence is TGTGCCAGCAGCCAAGGAAGGGGGGCGAGCACTGAAGCTTTCTTT.